This T cell receptor beta chain was found in a study of beta chain features in type 1 diabetes. What was sequenced were expressed TCRB transcripts, since all of the isolated RNA had been reverse transcribed. Reads from naive, central memory and regulatory T cell samples averaged about 3.9 million. Clones were sequenced by immunoSEQ multiplex PCR, and TCRdb holds only the in-frame ones, with some missing. The table includes 250,000 to 350,000 clones, approximately 15% detected once. Overall study findings and caveats: Type 1 diabetes patients showed fewer insertions and more deletions at VDJ junctions. Small HLA sub-analyses could not settle whether HLA shapes TCRB rearrangement. When Type 1 diabetes patients were examined, their TCRB CDR3s proved moderately but significantly shorter in all four CD4+ subsets.

For this clone: What it recognizes is unknown.

This CDR3 has 15 amino acids. Trimming took 4 bases from V and 8 from J; bases not matched to a gene: 11. Germline CDR1 is LNHDA and CDR2 is SQIVND (reference sequence). The sequence was obtained from a man younger than 35 with type 1 diabetes. Sequenced material: naive CD4+ T cells from blood. The V gene is TRBV19, the J gene TRBJ1-1, with 9 bases matching TRBD1. The DNA for the CDR3 is TGTGCCAGTAGTAGAGCAGGACAGGGGTTGATGGAAGCTTTCTTT. This translates into CASSRAGQGLMEAFF.